These 27 T cell receptor beta chains were all obtained from the same sample, sequenced in a study of radiation and T cells in renal cell carcinoma. Using immunoSEQ multiplex PCR, the repertoire was profiled, and TCRdb retains in-frame clones only, with some absent. Of some 64,000 clones in the sample, around 80% are singletons; the top ten hold around 7%. Time point reported: blood 4 weeks post-SBRT, at nephrectomy. Treatment: 15 Gy SBRT to primary tumor, nephrectomy 4 weeks later. The source was blood, collected from a patient whose treatment included radiotherapy and nephrectomy. Every receptor here comes from a man in his sixties with renal cell carcinoma.

This clone was recorded a few times. The sample has other DNA sequences that encode this CDR3 too. The chain recombines TRBV10-3 with TRBJ1-2; a weak D match, TRBD1 (5 bases). The V end lost 9 bases, the J end lost 6 bases, and 11 bases lay between the germline ends. Germline V gene lookup returns CDR1 ENHRY and CDR2 SYGVKD. There are 11 residues in the CDR3. CDR3 residues: CAIGGGDGYTF. In DNA form, the CDR3 reads TGTGCCATAGGTGGAGGGGATGGCTACACCTTC.

The J gene is TRBJ2-1, the V gene TRBV11-3; 8 nucleotides agree with TRBD2. Germline assignment: CDR1 SGHNT and CDR2 YENEEA. CDR3 length: 15 residues. V lost 7 bases and J lost 1; bases outside the gene matches: 6. CDR3 in amino acids: CASNRGGSSYNEQFF. As DNA, the CDR3 is TGTGCCAGCAACCGGGGGGGATCTTCCTACAATGAGCAGTTCTTC. Full variable domain (rest looked up from reference TRBV11-3 and TRBJ2-1): EAGVVQSPRYKIIEKKQPVAFWCNPISGHNTLYWYLQNLGQGPELLIRYENEEAVDDSQLPKDRFSAERLKGVDSTLKIQPAELGDSAVYLCASNRGGSSYNEQFFGPGTRLTVL.

The chain joins TRBV10-2 to TRBJ1-2, with TRBD1 matching 7 bases. The J segment lost 5 bases and the V segment lost 2 bases, leaving 2 bases of the junction unmatched. Germline CDR1 reads WSHSY; CDR2 reads SAAADI. CDR3 length: 13 amino acids. The CDR3 DNA sequence: TGCGCCAGCAGTGAGGGGACAGCGTATGGCTACACCTTC. It is translated as CASSEGTAYGYTF.

This chain links TRBV5-1 with TRBJ2-7, with 11 bases identical to TRBD1. The CDR3 extends over 14 amino acids. Trimming took 4 bases from V and 9 from J; bases not matched to a gene: 9. The germline V gene has CDR1 SGHRS and CDR2 YFSETQ. The CDR3 DNA reads TGCGCCAGCAGCCCGGGACAGGGGGGGCAAGGGCAGTACTTC. Its protein product is CASSPGQGGQGQYF.

CDR3: CASSYTREGYEQYV. The DNA of the CDR3 is TGTGCCAGCAGTTACACGCGGGAGGGCTACGAGCAGTACGTC. The gene calls are TRBV6-6 and TRBJ2-7; 9 bases align to TRBD2. The CDR3 consists of 14 residues. Germline V gene lookup returns CDR1 MNHNY and CDR2 SVGAGI (reference sequence). The V segment lost 2 bases and the J segment 3 bases; nucleotides outside the gene matches: 2.

This rearrangement joins TRBV6-5 to TRBJ2-3; TRBD2 matches 8 bases. CDR3 size: 13 residues. V gave up 7 bases and J gave up 5 bases; unmatched junction bases: 5. Germline assignment: CDR1 MNHEY and CDR2 SVGAGI. Here the CDR3 DNA reads TGTGCCAGCAACGGGAGGGGAGGAGATACGCAGTATTTT. Encoded protein: CASNGRGGDTQYF.

This clone was recorded only once. The chain is built from TRBV19 and TRBJ1-5; D possibly corresponds to TRBD1 (5 bases). Germline loops: CDR1 LNHDA, CDR2 SQIVND (reference sequence). The CDR3 is 18 residues long. Trimming pared 4 bases from V and 0 bases from J, leaving 19 bases between. This chain's CDR3 is CASSKSGQILNSNQPQHF. The CDR3 DNA reads TGTGCCAGTAGTAAGTCCGGACAAATACTTAATAGCAATCAGCCCCAGCATTTT.

The chain recombines TRBV7-8 with TRBJ2-5, with 9 bases that match TRBD2. The CDR3 runs 14 residues. Germline V gene data show CDR1 as SGHVS and CDR2 as FQNEAQ. J was trimmed by 1 base and V by 5 bases; bases with no gene match: 2. DNA of the CDR3: TGTGCCAGCAGCCCGGGACTAGCCCAAGAGACCCAGTACTTC. This sequence encodes CASSPGLAQETQYF.

The chain joins TRBV9 to TRBJ2-1, with 10 positions matching TRBD2. This CDR3 has 16 amino acids. V trimming: 3 bases; J trimming: 3 bases; junction bases outside the gene matches: 6. Per the germline V gene, CDR1 is SGDLS and CDR2 is YYNGEE. The CDR3 DNA reads as TGTGCCAGCAGCGGAGGACTAGCGGAGAGCTACAATGAGCAGTTCTTC. The encoded protein is CASSGGLAESYNEQFF. The whole variable domain, remainder taken from reference TRBV9 and TRBJ2-1, is DSGVTQTPKHLITATGQRVTLRCSPRSGDLSVYWYQQSLDQGLQFLIQYYNGEERAKGNILERFSAQQFPDLHSELNLSSLELGDSALYFCASSGGLAESYNEQFFGPGTRLTVL.

The rearrangement uses TRBV9 and TRBJ2-5; TRBD2 aligns across 11 bases. The CDR3 spans 17 residues. Germline V gene lookup returns CDR1 SGDLS and CDR2 YYNGEE. Trimming took 0 bases from V and 1 from J; bases not matched to a gene: 5. The CDR3 reads CASSVGASGGIQETQYF. CDR3 in DNA: TGTGCCAGCAGCGTAGGGGCTAGCGGGGGGATCCAAGAGACCCAGTACTTC.

This clone is a singleton in its sample. The chain couples TRBV9 to TRBJ2-1, with no clear D. Germline values: CDR1 SGDLS, CDR2 YYNGEE. Trimming cost V 4 bases and J 3 bases, with 8 bases left between them. This CDR3 is 13 amino acids long. Here the CDR3 reads CASSFGVYNEQFF. DNA for the CDR3: TGTGCCAGCAGCTTTGGAGTCTACAATGAGCAGTTCTTC.

V is TRBV5-1 and J is TRBJ2-1, with 7 bases lining up with TRBD1. Germline values: CDR1 SGHRS, CDR2 YFSETQ. CDR3 length equals 14 residues. Trimming removed 6 bases from V and 4 bases from J; junction bases left unmatched: 7. Here the CDR3 reads CASTTGETYNEQFF. Here the CDR3 DNA reads TGCGCCAGCACCACAGGGGAAACATACAATGAGCAGTTCTTC.

The gene calls are TRBV19 and TRBJ2-5, with D perhaps TRBD1 or TRBD2 (5 bases each). Deletions cut 1 base from V and 1 base from J, with 10 bases between. This CDR3 is 15 amino acids long. The germline gives CDR1 LNHDA, CDR2 SQIVND (reference sequence). The CDR3 spells CASSIGAGTQETQYF. In DNA form, the CDR3 reads TGTGCCAGTAGTATAGGGGCAGGGACCCAAGAGACCCAGTACTTC. The full variable domain, completed using reference TRBV19 and TRBJ2-5, is DGGITQSPKYLFRKEGQNVTLSCEQNLNHDAMYWYRQDPGQGLRLIYYSQIVNDFQKGDIAEGYSVSREKKESFPLTVTSAQKNPTAFYLCASSIGAGTQETQYFGPGTRLLVL.

The chain uses TRBV5-1 and TRBJ1-1; 12 nucleotides agree with TRBD1. The V gene end was trimmed by 3 bases and the J gene end by 5 bases; junction bases not matched to a gene: 8. The V gene's germline CDR1 is SGHRS and CDR2 YFSETQ. The CDR3 extends over 16 amino acids. The chain's CDR3 is CASSWGTGGEITEAFF. The DNA of the CDR3 is TGCGCCAGCAGCTGGGGGACAGGGGGCGAAATTACTGAAGCTTTCTTT.

The rearrangement links TRBV7-6 to TRBJ2-3; the D gene could be TRBD1 or TRBD2 (5 bases each). The V gene lost 0 bases and the J gene lost 4 bases, with 11 bases spanning the gap. CDR3 length: 15 amino acids. Germline loops: CDR1 SGHVS, CDR2 FNYEAQ. Written as DNA, the CDR3 is TGTGCCAGCAGCTTAGCCGGGACGTTTCCAGATACGCAGTATTTT. Translation: CASSLAGTFPDTQYF.

V and J are TRBV13 and TRBJ2-2, with 9 bases identical to TRBD2. Looked up from germline, CDR1 is PRHDT and CDR2 is FYEKMQ (reference sequence). The CDR3 loop spans 15 amino acids. The V segment lost 5 bases and the J segment 3 bases; nucleotides outside the gene matches: 4. The CDR3 DNA sequence: TGTGCCAGCAGCCCGCGGGGGGGCTACACCGGGGAGCTGTTTTTT. It is translated as CASSPRGGYTGELFF. Looking up the rest from reference TRBV13 and TRBJ2-2 gives the full variable domain: AAGVIQSPRHLIKEKRETATLKCYPIPRHDTVYWYQQGPGQDPQFLISFYEKMQSDKGSIPDRFSAQQFSDYHSELNMSSLELGDSALYFCASSPRGGYTGELFFGEGSRLTVL.

The chain has TRBV30 and TRBJ1-1, with D maybe TRBD1 (5 bases). Germline loops: CDR1 GTSNPN, CDR2 SVGIG (reference sequence). CDR3 length: 15 amino acids. Trimming took 4 bases from V and 3 from J, leaving 18 bases between them. CDR3 DNA: TGTGCCTGGAACCCTCTTCGGGGGAGGGACACTGAAGCTTTCTTT. This encodes CAWNPLRGRDTEAFF.

The chain recombines TRBV6-6 with TRBJ1-1, with 11 positions matching TRBD1. Looked up from germline, CDR1 is MNHNY and CDR2 is SVGAGI (reference sequence). The V and J ends lost 6 bases and 5 bases, in that order; junction bases with no gene match: 5. The CDR3 has 14 amino acids. The CDR3 DNA follows: TGTGCCAGCAGGAAGGGACAGGGGGTGACTGAAGCTTTCTTT. It yields the protein CASRKGQGVTEAFF.

V is TRBV14 and J is TRBJ2-7; D might be TRBD2 (5 bases). The CDR3 is 14 residues long. V lost 0 bases, J lost 3 bases, and 9 bases lay in between. Per germline, CDR1 SGHDN and CDR2 FVKESK. CDR3 in DNA: TGTGCCAGCAGCCAAGATGGCGGGTTCTACGAGCAGTACGTC. Translation: CASSQDGGFYEQYV.

This chain connects TRBV6-1 to TRBJ2-7; TRBD2 agrees at 7 bases. V trimming: 0 bases; J trimming: 3 bases; junction bases outside the gene matches: 2. Germline CDR1 reads MNHNS; CDR2 reads SASEGT. The length of the CDR3 is 14 residues. The CDR3 is CASSEAERGYEQYF. In DNA form, the CDR3 reads TGTGCCAGCAGTGAAGCGGAGCGGGGCTACGAGCAGTACTTC.

The gene calls are TRBV7-9 and TRBJ2-2; no reliable D call. The germline V gene has CDR1 SEHNR and CDR2 FQNEAQ (reference sequence). The CDR3 extends over 14 amino acids. V lost 1 base to trimming and J lost 3 bases, with 6 bases between them. CDR3 bases: TGTGCCAGCAGCTTAGAGGGATACACCGGGGAGCTGTTTTTT. It yields the protein CASSLEGYTGELFF.

This chain links TRBV19 with TRBJ2-5, with no clear D. CDR3 length: 16 amino acids. Germline CDR1 reads LNHDA; CDR2 reads SQIVND (reference sequence). Trimming removed 3 bases at V and 1 base at J, with 15 bases between. The CDR3 bases are TGTGCCAGTAGTATGAATAAGGGCGGATCCCAAGAGACCCAGTACTTC. Translated: CASSMNKGGSQETQYF.

The rearrangement joins TRBV7-2 to TRBJ1-2; no reliable D call. The CDR3 has 12 amino acids. Germline loops: CDR1 SGHTA, CDR2 FQGNSA. Deletions cut 0 bases from V and 4 bases from J, with 3 bases between. The CDR3 region is CASSLASYGYTF. DNA for the CDR3: TGTGCCAGCAGCTTAGCGTCCTATGGCTACACCTTC.

This rearrangement joins TRBV6-5 to TRBJ2-1; D gene unclear. The germline CDR1 and CDR2 sequences are MNHEY and SVGAGI. CDR3 length: 15 residues. V was pared by 5 bases and J by 0 bases, with 11 bases between. In DNA, the CDR3 is TGTGCCAGCAGTACCCTCGTAAGCTCCTACAATGAGCAGTTCTTC. Its translation: CASSTLVSSYNEQFF.

The chain couples TRBV12-5 to TRBJ2-2; D is possibly TRBD1 (6 bases). The CDR3 is 20 residues long. Germline CDR1 reads LGHNT; CDR2 reads FRNRAP. Trimming pared 0 bases from V and 4 bases from J, leaving 24 bases between. The CDR3, as DNA: TGTGCTAGTGGTTTGGTACCCCCCACAGGGACGAGCCTTAGCACCGGGGAGCTGTTTTTT. This translates into CASGLVPPTGTSLSTGELFF.

The rearrangement joins TRBV29-1 to TRBJ2-2, with D perhaps TRBD1 (5 bases). V lost 8 bases to trimming and J lost 5 bases, with 27 bases between them. The CDR3 is 17 amino acids. Germline V gives CDR1 SQVTM, CDR2 ANQGSEA. In nucleotides, the CDR3 is TGCAGCTCCCTTTTGGCCAACAGGATTGGTGAGACCGGGGAGCTGTTTTTT. Its translation: CSSLLANRIGETGELFF.

The V call is TRBV10-3, the J call TRBJ1-5; 10 bases are shared with TRBD1. This CDR3 region has 16 residues. V lost 1 base, J lost 7 bases, and 7 bases stayed unmatched. Germline CDR1 is ENHRY and CDR2 is SYGVKD. CDR3 DNA: TGTGCCATCAGTGAGTTCAGGGACAGGGGTCGGCAGCCCCAGCATTTT. Its protein is CAISEFRDRGRQPQHF.